Below, 10 T cell receptor beta chains from the same sample are listed, as sequenced in a study of STAT5B mutations in CD4+ large granular lymphocyte leukemia. The data were produced by immunoSEQ multiplex PCR, yet TCRdb's version contains in-frame clones alone and is incomplete. The sample has 25,000 to 30,000 clones, approximately 81% seen once; the top ten hold about 0.35%. Sequencing was carried out using CD4+ T cells from blood buffy coats. The receptor source for this set is a human donor in good health.

The chain combines TRBV19 with TRBJ2-1; 12 positions match TRBD2. The V segment lost 3 bases and the J segment 4 bases; nucleotides outside the gene matches: 7. Germline lookup yields CDR1 LNHDA and CDR2 SQIVND (reference sequence). The CDR3 runs 17 residues. The DNA of the CDR3 is TGTGCCAGTAGTATGCCTAGCGGGAGGGCCGGGTACAATGAGCAGTTCTTC. Residues: CASSMPSGRAGYNEQFF.

In its sample, this clone was seen once. CDR3 in amino acids: CASSLAGTDTQYF. The CDR3 DNA reads as TGTGCCAGCAGTCTAGCGGGCACAGATACGCAGTATTTT. V usage is TRBV6-4 and J usage is TRBJ2-3; TRBD2 matches 7 bases. Germline-derived CDR1 and CDR2 are MRHNA and SNTAGT. V lost 5 bases to trimming and J lost 1 base; unmatched junction nucleotides: 0. This CDR3 comprises 13 residues.

The genes are TRBV5-1 and TRBJ1-2; D is ambiguous. The germline gives CDR1 SGHRS, CDR2 YFSETQ. The CDR3 sequence is 13 residues long. V shed 4 bases and J shed 1 base, with 8 bases lying between them. The CDR3: CASSKDINYGYTF. In nucleotides, the CDR3 is TGCGCCAGCAGCAAAGACATTAACTATGGCTACACCTTC.

This chain connects TRBV13 to TRBJ2-7; TRBD2 agrees at 13 bases. This CDR3 is built from 16 residues. The germline V gene encodes CDR1 PRHDT and CDR2 FYEKMQ (reference sequence). The V gene end was trimmed by 5 bases and the J gene end by 7 bases; junction bases not matched to a gene: 11. Written as DNA, the CDR3 is TGTGCCAGCAGCCTACCTCGGACTAGCGGGAGAGTGGAGCAGTACTTC. Encoded protein: CASSLPRTSGRVEQYF.

This chain uses TRBV5-1 with TRBJ2-3; TRBD1 aligns across 11 bases. The CDR3 covers 15 residues. Germline CDR1 reads SGHRS; CDR2 reads YFSETQ. Germline trimming cut 2 bases from V and 3 bases from J; bases unmatched to any gene: 2. The CDR3 nucleotides are TGCGCCAGCAGCTTCGGGACAGGGGGTACAGATACGCAGTATTTT. It is translated as CASSFGTGGTDTQYF.

The rearrangement links TRBV7-3 to TRBJ2-7, with 8 bases aligning to TRBD2. CDR3 length: 14 amino acids. After removal of 4 bases from V and 4 bases from J, the junction contained 6 bases not matched to a gene. From germline, CDR1 is SGHTA and CDR2 FQGTGA. The CDR3 DNA follows: TGTGCCAGCAGCTCGGGACTAGAGGCGTACGAGCAGTACTTC. Translating it yields CASSSGLEAYEQYF. Complete variable domain (other parts from reference TRBV7-3 and TRBJ2-7): GAGVSQTPSNKVTEKGKYVELRCDPISGHTALYWYRQSLGQGPEFLIYFQGTGAADDSGLPNDRFFAVRPEGSVSTLKIQRTERGDSAVYLCASSSGLEAYEQYFGPGTRLTVT.

The rearrangement uses TRBV11-2 and TRBJ2-5; the match to TRBD2 covers 14 bases. The V gene's germline CDR1 is SGHAT and CDR2 FQNNGV. The CDR3 has 15 amino acids. Trimming took 4 bases from V and 10 from J; bases not matched to a gene: 8. CDR3 DNA: TGTGCCAGCAGCTGGGGGACTAGCGGGAGTACTGTCCAGTACTTC. It encodes CASSWGTSGSTVQYF.

This chain connects TRBV4-2 to TRBJ2-7; D gene uncertain. This CDR3 is 15 amino acids long. Germline V gene data show CDR1 as LGHNA and CDR2 as YNFKEQ. V was trimmed by 7 bases and J by 2 bases, leaving 18 bases between them. The CDR3 bases are TGTGCCAGCACCCCCACGCCGGAGACCACCTACGAGCAGTACTTC. Translated, it gives CASTPTPETTYEQYF.

The chain carries TRBV5-1 and TRBJ2-1; 9 bases agree with TRBD1. This CDR3 has 16 residues. V shed 0 bases, J shed 7 bases, and the junction held 8 bases outside the gene matches. Germline loops: CDR1 SGHRS, CDR2 YFSETQ. CDR3 protein: CASSLAGTGGVNEQFF. DNA of the CDR3: TGCGCCAGCAGCTTGGCCGGAACAGGGGGCGTTAATGAGCAGTTCTTC. Using reference TRBV5-1 and TRBJ2-1 for the parts outside the CDR3, the full variable domain is KAGVTQTPRYLIKTRGQQVTLSCSPISGHRSVSWYQQTPGQGLQFLFEYFSETQRNKGNFPGRFSGRQFSNSRSEMNVSTLELGDSALYLCASSLAGTGGVNEQFFGPGTRLTVL.

V usage is TRBV5-4 and J usage is TRBJ2-7; 9 positions agree with TRBD1. After removal of 4 bases from V and 5 bases from J, the junction contained 7 bases not matched to a gene. The CDR3 loop spans 14 amino acids. From germline, CDR1 is SGHNT and CDR2 YYREEE (reference sequence). CDR3 nucleotides: TGTGCCAGCAGCATTGGGACAGGGATCCACGAGCAGTACTTC. Protein product: CASSIGTGIHEQYF.